This T cell receptor (beta chain) derives from a study of PD-1 blockade in classical Hodgkin lymphoma. Profiled with immunoSEQ multiplex PCR; TCRdb holds only in-frame clones, not every one. Here the sample spans 30,000 to 35,000 clones, around four fifths being singletons. Time point denoted: cycle 4 day 1 (C4D1), after less than 7 weeks of nivolumab. Every one of the patients relapsed after autologous stem cell transplantation (brentuximab vedotin exposure was variable). Out of thawed PBMCs, magnetic negative selection purified CD4+ T cells. Between the trimmed V and J ends, which lost 0 bases and 0 bases, there was a span of 10 bases. Germline V gives CDR1 LGHNA, CDR2 YSLEER. This CDR3 region has 16 residues.

The clonotype originates from a human donor with classical Hodgkin lymphoma. The specimen comprised CD4+ T cells from blood, sampled before the fourth cycle of nivolumab. The rearrangement uses TRBV4-3 and TRBJ2-3, with D possibly being TRBD1 (6 bases). The CDR3: CASSQDWTVSTDTQYF. Written as DNA, the CDR3 is TGCGCCAGCAGCCAAGATTGGACAGTAAGCACAGATACGCAGTATTTT.